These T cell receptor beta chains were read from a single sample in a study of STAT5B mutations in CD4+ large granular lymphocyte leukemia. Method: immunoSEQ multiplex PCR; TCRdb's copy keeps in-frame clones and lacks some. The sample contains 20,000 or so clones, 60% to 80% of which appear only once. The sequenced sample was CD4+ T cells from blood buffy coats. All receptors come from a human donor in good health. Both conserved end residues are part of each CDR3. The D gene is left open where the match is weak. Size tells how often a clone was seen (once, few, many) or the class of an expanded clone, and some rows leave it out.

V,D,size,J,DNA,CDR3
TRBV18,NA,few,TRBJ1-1,TGTGCCAGCTCATCAACGGGAGGACAGAACACTGAAGCTTTCTTT,CASSSTGGQNTEAFF
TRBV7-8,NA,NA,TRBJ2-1,TGTGCCAGCAGCTTAGGGTCAGTTGATGAGCAGTTCTTC,CASSLGSVDEQFF
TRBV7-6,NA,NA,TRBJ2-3,TGTGCCAGCAGCTTATGGGGCAGGGAAACAGATACGCAGTATTTT,CASSLWGRETDTQYF
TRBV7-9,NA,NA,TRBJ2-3,TGTGCCAGCAGCTCCGGACCACCACCGCCGTATTTT,CASSSGPPPPYF
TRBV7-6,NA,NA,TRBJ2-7,TGTGCCAGCAGGTTGCAGGTGGGAACCTACGAGCAGTACTTC,CASRLQVGTYEQYF
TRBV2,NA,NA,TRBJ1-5,TGTGCCAGTACGACAGACGTCCGCCAGCCCCAGCATTTT,CASTTDVRQPQHF
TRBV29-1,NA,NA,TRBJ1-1,TGCAGCGGGGGGATGAACACTGAAGCTTTCTTT,CSGGMNTEAFF
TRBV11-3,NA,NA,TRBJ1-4,TGTGCCAGCAGCAGGCAGGGCGTGACTGAAAAACTGTTTTTT,CASSRQGVTEKLFF
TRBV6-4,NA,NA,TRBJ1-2,TGTGCCAGCAGTGACACACAACAGAATAACTATGGCTACACCTTC,CASSDTQQNNYGYTF
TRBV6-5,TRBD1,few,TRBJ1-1,TGTGCCAGCAGCCTACAGGGGGCGCGTACTGAAGCTTTCTTT,CASSLQGARTEAFF
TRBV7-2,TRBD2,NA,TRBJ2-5,TGTGCCAGCAGCTTCGGCGGGAGTGCGGGGACCCAGTACTTC,CASSFGGSAGTQYF
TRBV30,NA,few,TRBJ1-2,TGTGCCTGGAGTTTCGGGGCGGTCTATGGCTACACCTTC,CAWSFGAVYGYTF
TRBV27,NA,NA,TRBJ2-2,TGTGCCAGCAGTTTAGAAGCCATTGGTTCCGGGGAGCTGTTTTTT,CASSLEAIGSGELFF
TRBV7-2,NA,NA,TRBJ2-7,TGTGCCAGCAGCTTTAGCAGGGGGGGTTTCTACGAGCAGTACTTC,CASSFSRGGFYEQYF
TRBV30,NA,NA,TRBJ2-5,TGTGCCTGGAGTGGCCCTCCACAACAAGAGACCCAGTACTTC,CAWSGPPQQETQYF
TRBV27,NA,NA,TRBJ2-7,TGTGCCAGCGGACCCCGGGCCACCTCCTACGAGCAGTACTTC,CASGPRATSYEQYF
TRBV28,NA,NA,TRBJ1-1,TGTGCCAGCAGTTTGCGGTTGGGCGACGCTTTCTTT,CASSLRLGDAFF
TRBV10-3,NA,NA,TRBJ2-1,TGTGCCATCAATCCCGGAACAGGGTACAATGAGCAGTTCTTC,CAINPGTGYNEQFF
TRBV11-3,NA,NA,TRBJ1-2,TGTGCCAGCAGCTTAGTTAGGTGGAAAGCAAACTATGGCTACACCTTC,CASSLVRWKANYGYTF
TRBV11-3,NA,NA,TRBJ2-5,TGTGCCAGCAGCTTTTTAGCTGGGCAAGAGACCCAGTACTTC,CASSFLAGQETQYF
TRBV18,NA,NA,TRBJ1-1,TGTGCCAGCTCATGGGACCGGAACACTGAAGCTTTCTTT,CASSWDRNTEAFF
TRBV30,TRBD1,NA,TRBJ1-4,TGTGCCTGGAGTGCTACCAGGGGGCGGATGAAAAAACTGTTTTTT,CAWSATRGRMKKLFF
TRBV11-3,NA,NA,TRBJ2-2,TGTGCCAGCAGCAGCCGACAGTCCGAGAACACCGGGGAGCTGTTTTTT,CASSSRQSENTGELFF
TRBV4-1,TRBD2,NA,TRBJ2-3,TGCGCCAGCAGCCCGTTTAGCGGGAGGATGACAGATACGCAGTATTTT,CASSPFSGRMTDTQYF
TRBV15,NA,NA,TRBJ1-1,TGTGCCACCAGCAGAGAGAAGGGAAAGAACACTGAAGCTTTCTTT,CATSREKGKNTEAFF
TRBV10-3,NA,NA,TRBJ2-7,TGTGCCATCAGTGAGTCAAGACAGTGGAGCTACGAGCAGTACTTC,CAISESRQWSYEQYF
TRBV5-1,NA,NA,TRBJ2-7,TGCGCCAGCAGCTTGGAAATGTTGAGCGGAATGCATGTAGCCTACGAGCAGTACTTC,CASSLEMLSGMHVAYEQYF
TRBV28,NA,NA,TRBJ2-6,TGTGCCAGCAGCCCTCGGTTCTCCGGGGCCAACGTCCTGACTTTC,CASSPRFSGANVLTF
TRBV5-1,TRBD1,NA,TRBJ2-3,TGCGCCAGCAGCTTGGGGGGACAGGGCTCTCAAGATACGCAGTATTTT,CASSLGGQGSQDTQYF
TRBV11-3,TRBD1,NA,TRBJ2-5,TGTGCCAGCAGCTTAAGTGGGACAGGGGGAGGCCAAGAGACCCAGTACTTC,CASSLSGTGGGQETQYF
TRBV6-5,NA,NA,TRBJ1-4,TGTGCCAGCAGGGCCGGGACGGATTCGGAAAAACTGTTTTTT,CASRAGTDSEKLFF
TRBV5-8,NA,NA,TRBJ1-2,TGTGCCAGCAGCTTAGGGGTCGGCTACACCTTC,CASSLGVGYTF
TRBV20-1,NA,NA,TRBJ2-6,TGCGGGGCCTCTGGGGCCAACGTCCTGACTTTC,CGASGANVLTF
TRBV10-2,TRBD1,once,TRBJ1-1,TGCGCCAGCTTACAGGGGACAATGAACACTGAAGCTTTCTTT,CASLQGTMNTEAFF
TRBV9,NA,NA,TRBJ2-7,TGTGCCAGCAGCGCATCCGACTCGACCTACGAGCAGTACTTC,CASSASDSTYEQYF
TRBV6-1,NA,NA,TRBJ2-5,TGTGCCAGCAGCCGGACAGTTGGGGTACAAGAGACCCAGTACTTC,CASSRTVGVQETQYF
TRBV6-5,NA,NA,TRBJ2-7,TGTGCCAGCAGTGGCCGGGACACCATTTTTTCCGAGCAGTACTTC,CASSGRDTIFSEQYF
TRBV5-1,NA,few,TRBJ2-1,TGCGCCAGCAGCTTGGGAACCTACAACAATGAGCAGTTCTTC,CASSLGTYNNEQFF
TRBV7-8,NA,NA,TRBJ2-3,TGTGCCAGCCGGAGAGACAGCACAGATACGCAGTATTTT,CASRRDSTDTQYF
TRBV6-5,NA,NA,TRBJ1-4,TGTGCCAGCAGTTCGGGATCTCCCGGGGAAAAACTGTTTTTT,CASSSGSPGEKLFF
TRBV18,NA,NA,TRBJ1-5,TGTGCCAGCTCACTTCAGGGTCTGGATCAGCCCCAGCATTTT,CASSLQGLDQPQHF
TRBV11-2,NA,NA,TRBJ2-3,TGTGCCAGCAGCTTCGGGGCGCGCAGCGATACGCAGTATTTT,CASSFGARSDTQYF